The 22 T cell receptor beta chains reported below all come from one sample, sequenced in a study of CD8 T cells in ankylosing spondylitis. MiXCR, run by TCRdb on the 5' RACE reads, gives a single entry per CDR3 protein. In the table there are about 360,000 distinct CDR3 sequences, roughly 20% of which are singletons. The sample was blood, either unsorted or a sorted T cell fraction (not recorded which). The receptors derive from a male donor with ankylosing spondylitis or in good health (not recorded which).

This clonotype was seen a handful of times. The chain links TRBV10-3 to TRBJ2-7, with TRBD2 matching 9 bases. Germline values: CDR1 ENHRY, CDR2 SYGVKD. This CDR3 contains 18 residues. J lost 2 bases, V lost 2 bases, and 13 bases had no gene match. The CDR3 sequence: CAISEVGEPGLATYEQYF. Written as DNA, the CDR3 is TGTGCCATCAGTGAGGTGGGGGAGCCGGGACTAGCAACCTACGAGCAGTACTTC.

The chain is built from TRBV5-6 and TRBJ2-2; D gene uncertain. Per germline, CDR1 SGHDT and CDR2 YYEEEE. The V end was cut by 0 bases, the J end by 3 bases, with 9 bases between. The CDR3 loop spans 15 amino acids. The CDR3 region is CASSLDAEYTGELFF. The CDR3 nucleotides are TGTGCCAGCAGCTTGGATGCAGAGTACACCGGGGAGCTGTTTTTT. Full variable domain (rest looked up from reference TRBV5-6 and TRBJ2-2): DAGVTQSPTHLIKTRGQQVTLRCSPKSGHDTVSWYQQALGQGPQFIFQYYEEEERQRGNFPDRFSGHQFPNYSSELNVNALLLGDSALYLCASSLDAEYTGELFFGEGSRLTVL.

This clonotype was counted between two and nine times. This chain connects TRBV28 to TRBJ1-5; no definite D call. Germline V gene sequence: CDR1 MDHEN, CDR2 SYDVKM. The V and J ends lost 8 bases and 0 bases respectively, with 17 bases between them. This CDR3 region has 16 residues. The CDR3 loop reads CASSPGRVPSNQPQHF. DNA for the CDR3: TGTGCCAGCTCCCCGGGCCGAGTCCCTAGCAATCAGCCCCAGCATTTT.

The V gene is TRBV20-1, the J gene TRBJ2-7; D is unresolved. Germline V gene lookup returns CDR1 DFQATT and CDR2 SNEGSKA (reference sequence). This CDR3 contains 13 residues. Trimming stripped 1 base from V and 6 bases from J, with 13 bases between. This chain's CDR3 is CSARARASIEQYF. CDR3 DNA: TGCAGTGCTAGAGCCCGGGCTTCGATCGAGCAGTACTTC.

About this clonotype: The junction shows a germline mismatch at one end, possibly a read error. This chain uses TRBV4-1 with TRBJ2-7; D is possibly TRBD2 (6 bases). Per the germline V gene, CDR1 is MGHRA and CDR2 is YSYEKL. The CDR3 is 14 amino acids. CDR3 loop: CASSQVGLSYEQYF. CDR3 nucleotides: TGTGCCAGCAGCCAAGTGGGACTGTCGTACGAGCAGTACTTC.

V and J are TRBV20-1 and TRBJ2-1, with D maybe TRBD2 (7 bases). CDR3 size: 16 residues. Germline CDR1 is DFQATT and CDR2 is SNEGSKA (reference sequence). The germline V and J ends were trimmed by 0 bases and 12 bases, with 24 bases remaining between them. CDR3 sequence reads: CSARDPPGAGDTGQFF. The CDR3, as DNA: TGCAGTGCTAGAGACCCCCCGGGGGCGGGGGATACTGGGCAGTTCTTC.

The V gene is TRBV29-1, the J gene TRBJ2-7; TRBD2 might be the D (7 bases). This CDR3 spans 13 amino acids. Trimming left V 6 bases short and J 4 bases short, with 16 bases between. CDR1 SQVTM and CDR2 ANQGSEA come from the germline V gene. The CDR3 region is CSVSSGGGYEQYF. DNA of the CDR3: TGCAGCGTATCCTCGGGGGGCGGTTACGAGCAGTACTTC.

For this clonotype: This clone may be a read error of a much larger clone one base away. The CDR3 region is CSARDYRDTGELFF. The DNA for the CDR3 is TGCAGTGCTAGAGATTACAGGGACACCGGGGAGCTGTTTTTT. V gene TRBV20-1 combines with J gene TRBJ2-2; perhaps TRBD1 as D (6 bases). In germline, CDR1 is DFQATT, CDR2 SNEGSKA (reference sequence). This CDR3 region has 14 residues. V gave up 0 bases and J gave up 3 bases, with 8 bases separating them.

This clonotype was detected a few times. The chain links TRBV12-3 or TRBV12-4 to TRBJ1-1, with D unclear. The CDR3 sequence is 13 residues long. Trimming shortened V by 5 bases and J by 1 base, and 8 bases separated the two germline ends. The DNA of the CDR3 is TGTGCCAGCAGTGTAACATCGAACACTGAAGCTTTCTTT. Amino acid sequence: CASSVTSNTEAFF.

This clonotype was counted between two and nine times. This chain links TRBV3-1 with TRBJ2-7; tentatively, D is TRBD1 (6 bases). Between the trimmed V and J ends, which lost 2 bases and 6 bases, there was a span of 17 bases. The CDR3 is 15 residues long. Germline V gene sequence: CDR1 LGHDT, CDR2 YNNKEL (reference sequence). The CDR3 loop is CASSQRDIAPGEQYF. DNA of the CDR3: TGTGCCAGCAGCCAAAGGGACATCGCACCCGGCGAGCAGTACTTC.

The chain carries TRBV12-3 or TRBV12-4 and TRBJ2-5; D is uncertain. V was shortened by 0 bases and J by 2 bases, with 10 bases between the two germline ends. CDR3 length: 15 amino acids. The CDR3 DNA is TGTGCCAGCAGTTTAGCGCCGGCGGCTCAAGAGACCCAGTACTTC. Translating it yields CASSLAPAAQETQYF.

This clonotype was counted once. This sequence joins TRBV19 and TRBJ2-1, with D unclear. Germline lookup yields CDR1 LNHDA and CDR2 SQIVND (reference sequence). The CDR3 spans 14 residues. Between the trimmed V and J ends, which lost 0 bases and 2 bases, there was a span of 5 bases. CDR3 sequence reads: CASSIEEAYNEQFF. Here the CDR3 DNA reads TGTGCCAGTAGTATAGAAGAGGCCTACAATGAGCAGTTCTTC.

DNA for the CDR3: TGTGCCAGCAGCCCGGGCGGGGGGCTCTCCTACAATGAGCAGTTCTTC. This gives the protein CASSPGGGLSYNEQFF. The chain carries TRBV12-3 or TRBV12-4 and TRBJ2-1; 8 bases align to TRBD2. With 6 bases clipped from V and 0 bases from J, the junction kept 7 bases outside the gene matches. The CDR3 spans 16 residues.

This chain links TRBV28 with TRBJ2-3; D gene unclear. CDR3 length: 17 residues. Deletions cut 5 bases from V and 6 bases from J, with 24 bases between. Germline V CDR1 and CDR2: MDHEN, SYDVKM. The CDR3 DNA reads TGTGCCAGCAGTCCAACGATGAAGAGGATGGGGTTCGATACGCAGTATTTT. This codes for CASSPTMKRMGFDTQYF.

This clonotype was detected many times. The chain uses TRBV6-2 or TRBV6-3 and TRBJ1-1; TRBD1 aligns across 7 bases. Germline V gives CDR1 MNHEY, CDR2 SVGEGT. There are 14 residues in the CDR3. The ends lost 10 bases at V and 3 bases at J; junction bases unmatched: 11. The CDR3 sequence is CATTDREIYTEAFF. As DNA, the CDR3 is TGTGCCACCACCGACAGGGAAATCTACACTGAAGCTTTCTTT.

In its sample, this clonotype was seen a few times. This chain connects TRBV12-3 or TRBV12-4 to TRBJ2-1; perhaps D is TRBD1 or TRBD2 (7 bases each). The CDR3 is 11 amino acids. V lost 8 bases to trimming and J lost 7 bases, with 9 bases between them. Here the CDR3 DNA reads TGTGCCAGCCAGGGGGGGAATGAGCAGTTCTTC. This sequence encodes CASQGGNEQFF.

This sequence joins TRBV7-9 and TRBJ2-2; D may correspond to TRBD1 or TRBD2 (6 bases each). The CDR3 covers 15 residues. The V gene's germline CDR1 is SEHNR and CDR2 FQNEAQ (reference sequence). Deletions cut 2 bases from V and 4 bases from J, with 11 bases between. The CDR3 protein is CASSLPGGATGELFF. CDR3 DNA sequence: TGTGCCAGCAGCTTACCCGGGGGCGCCACCGGGGAGCTGTTTTTT.

CDR3 DNA sequence: TGTGCCAGCAGTTTGGGGACAGGGGGCCGCACTTCGCCCTACGAGCAGTACTTC. Translation: CASSLGTGGRTSPYEQYF. The rearrangement uses TRBV12-3 or TRBV12-4 and TRBJ2-7; 12 bases map to TRBD1. Germline trimming cut 3 bases from V and 2 bases from J; bases unmatched to any gene: 11. The CDR3 runs to 18 residues.

This clonotype was detected only a few times. The rearrangement joins TRBV5-6 to TRBJ2-4, with TRBD1 identical over 7 bases. Germline-derived CDR1 and CDR2 are SGHDT and YYEEEE. The CDR3 sequence is 15 residues long. V dropped 3 bases and J dropped 7; count of bases not matched to a gene: 10. CDR3 nucleotides: TGTGCCAGCAGCTCAATAACAGGGGTGCAGAACATTCAGTACTTC. Amino acids: CASSSITGVQNIQYF.

This rearrangement joins TRBV28 to TRBJ1-6, with D unclear. V dropped 6 bases and J dropped 11 bases, with 17 bases sitting between them. CDR1 MDHEN and CDR2 SYDVKM come from the germline V gene. The CDR3 totals 14 residues. CDR3 region: CASRPGSAGAPLHF. For the CDR3, the DNA is TGTGCCAGCAGGCCCGGGTCCGCCGGGGCACCCCTCCACTTT.

This clonotype has only a few counts. The V and J genes are TRBV20-1 and TRBJ2-1; the D gene could be TRBD1 or TRBD2 (5 bases each). V was clipped by 1 base and J by 8 bases, with 15 bases between them. Germline assignment: CDR1 DFQATT and CDR2 SNEGSKA (reference sequence). This CDR3 has 14 residues. The CDR3 loop reads CSARGQGVWYEQFF. The CDR3 DNA follows: TGCAGTGCTAGAGGTCAGGGAGTTTGGTATGAGCAGTTCTTC.

This clonotype has just a few counts. The chain combines TRBV11-2 with TRBJ2-1; possible D gene TRBD2, 6 bases. Trimming cost V 8 bases and J 6 bases, with 23 bases left between them. Germline-derived CDR1 and CDR2 are SGHAT and FQNNGV. This CDR3 has 16 residues. The CDR3 DNA reads as TGTGCCAGCTGCCAATACCCTAGCGAGGGAGCCAATGAGCAGTTCTTC. Its protein is CASCQYPSEGANEQFF.